The 32 T cell receptor beta chains below all came from one sample that was sequenced in a study of tumor-infiltrating lymphocytes in primary liver carcinoma. TCR beta cDNA was reverse-transcribed from roughly 0.45 ug of total RNA. The reaction used a constant-region primer and ProtoScript II reverse transcriptase. Libraries for TCR beta were built through three nested multiplex PCR rounds, which together made up a slightly modified ARM-PCR procedure. The opening two PCR rounds, roughly 11 cycles each, paired TRBV1-TRBV30 forward primers with a C-beta reverse primer. TCRdb reprocessed the multiplex PCR reads with MiXCR, giving one entry per CDR3 protein. Of 40,000 to 60,000 distinct CDR3 sequences detected, 60% to 75% appear once; the ten largest clones hold around 28%. Without any cell sorting, about 19-30 mg of bulk tissue yielded co-extracted RNA and DNA. Input material: liver tumor tissue from sampling region 3. Subset reported: tumor region T3, left-lateral pole. Receptor source: a man aged 40-49 years with primary liver carcinoma and hepatitis B virus infection.

In regard to this clonotype: The conserved closing phenylalanine or tryptophan is absent in this CDR3, likely reflecting a read error. The DNA is omitted, as the CDR3 cannot be located on it reliably, and the CDR3 follows TCRdb's listing. V is TRBV4-1 and J is TRBJ1-2. In germline, CDR1 is MGHRA, CDR2 YSYEKL. With termini counted, the CDR3 has 13 amino acids. Here the CDR3 reads CASSETANYGYTS.

This clonotype appeared many times. This chain connects TRBV30 to TRBJ2-1; D not certain. There are 12 residues in the CDR3. In germline, CDR1 is GTSNPN, CDR2 SVGIG (reference sequence). V was cut by 2 bases and J by 5 bases, with 7 bases left in between. In nucleotides, the CDR3 is TGTGCCTGGAGTCCCCGGGACAATGAGCAGTTCTTC. This encodes CAWSPRDNEQFF.

On this clonotype: Sequence at one end of the junction differs from germline and may be a read error. The CDR3 is CANSQASNSYKQYF. The CDR3 coding sequence is TGCGCCAACAGCCAAGCATCAAACTCCTACAAGCAGTACTTC. This rearrangement joins TRBV4-1 to TRBJ2-7; D call uncertain. The germline V gene has CDR1 MGHRA and CDR2 YSYEKL. The CDR3 loop spans 14 amino acids.

As concerns this clonotype: Lacking the conserved final phenylalanine or tryptophan, this CDR3 likely reflects a read error. The chain carries TRBV14 and TRBJ1-2; D gene ambiguous. The germline V gene encodes CDR1 SGHDN and CDR2 FVKESK. Trimming took off 1 base at V and 3 bases at J, with 9 bases between the two ends. This CDR3 has 14 amino acids. The CDR3 protein is CASSQVGSDYGYTS. The CDR3 nucleotides are TGTGCCAGCAGCCAAGTCGGGAGTGACTATGGCTACACCTCC.

About this clonotype itself: At one end, the junction sequence differs from germline, possibly due to a read error. V gene TRBV29-1 combines with J gene TRBJ1-1; no clear D. CDR1 and CDR2 from the germline V gene are SQVTM and ANQGSEA. The CDR3 runs to 11 residues. CDR3 bases: TGCAGCGTTTCTTCGAACGCTGAAACTCTCTTT. Its translation is CSVSSNAETLF.

Concerning this clonotype: This may be a read error: a much more frequent sequence differs by one nucleotide. This sequence joins TRBV7-2 and TRBJ2-7; TRBD2 matches 7 bases. Germline V gene sequence: CDR1 SGHTA, CDR2 FQGNSA. The CDR3 consists of 14 residues. V shed 10 bases, J shed 2 bases, and the junction held 11 bases outside the gene matches. CDR3 loop: CANTLAETAYEQYF. CDR3 coding DNA: TGTGCCAACACGCTAGCGGAAACTGCCTACGAGCAGTACTTC.

Only a few counts were recorded for this clonotype. Possible read error: a much larger clone is one base away. The CDR3 does not end in the conserved phenylalanine or tryptophan, so this is likely a read error. The chain is built from TRBV10-2 and TRBJ2-7, with 8 positions matching TRBD2. The CDR3 length is 15 residues. Germline CDR1 reads WSHSY; CDR2 reads SAAADI. V gave up 0 bases and J gave up 4 bases; unmatched junction bases: 5. The CDR3 region is CASSESSGIVYEQYL. In DNA form, the CDR3 reads TGCGCCAGCAGTGAGTCTAGCGGGATAGTGTACGAGCAGTACTTG.

This clonotype was recorded at least ten times. The chain recombines TRBV11-2 with TRBJ2-7; D is unresolved. Trimming left V 6 bases short and J 2 bases short, with 14 bases between. The germline V gene has CDR1 SGHAT and CDR2 FQNNGV. The CDR3 length is 14 residues. CDR3 loop: CASSLTDAAYEQYF. CDR3 in DNA: TGTGCCAGCAGTTTAACGGACGCTGCCTACGAGCAGTACTTC.

For this clonotype: In this CDR3 the conserved last residue, phenylalanine or tryptophan, is missing, so a read error is likely. The rearrangement joins TRBV11-2 to TRBJ2-1, with 8 positions matching TRBD2. The germline CDR1 and CDR2 sequences are SGHAT and FQNNGV. The CDR3 has 16 residues. Written as DNA, the CDR3 is TGTGCCAGTAGCTTGTATATCGGACTAGCCATGGGTGAGCAGTTCTAC. It translates to CASSLYIGLAMGEQFY.

This clonotype was observed many times. This rearrangement joins TRBV7-9 to TRBJ1-1, with a weak D call TRBD1 (5 bases). The CDR3 consists of 15 residues. V lost 5 bases, J lost 6 bases, and 19 bases lay in between. The V gene's germline CDR1 is SEHNR and CDR2 FQNEAQ (reference sequence). CDR3 nucleotide sequence: TGTGCCAGCAGCCCGACGGGCTTTGGGGGATCTGAAGCTTTCTTT. This codes for CASSPTGFGGSEAFF.

This clonotype has a count of ten or more. Just one base apart from a much larger clone, this may be a read error. This chain links TRBV14 with TRBJ2-1, with no clear D. Trimming stripped 4 bases from V and 3 bases from J, with 4 bases between. The CDR3 covers 12 residues. Germline-derived CDR1 and CDR2 are SGHDN and FVKESK. The CDR3 DNA sequence: TGTGCCAGCAGCCTGTTCTACAATGAGCAGTTCTTC. This codes for CASSLFYNEQFF.

About this clonotype: Since the CDR3 does not end with the conserved phenylalanine or tryptophan, this likely comes from a read error. The V call is TRBV6-5, the J call TRBJ2-6, with 8 bases fitting TRBD1. This CDR3 is 18 amino acids long. Germline loops: CDR1 MNHEY, CDR2 SVGAGI. The CDR3 coding sequence is TGTGCCAGCAGTCTTCGGACAGGGATGAAAGCTGGGGCCAACGCCCTGACTTTA. This codes for CASSLRTGMKAGANALTL.

The sample holds one count of this clonotype. A junction boundary mismatches the germline segment, possibly from a read error. The CDR3 coding sequence is TGCACCAGCAGCCCAGAAGAGGGTCTCGACACCTGGGAGCTGTTTTTT. It is translated as CTSSPEEGLDTWELFF. This chain links TRBV4-1 with TRBJ2-2, with a tentative D call TRBD2 (5 bases). The CDR3 sequence is 16 residues long. In germline, CDR1 is MGHRA, CDR2 YSYEKL.

The CDR3 bases are TGTGCCAGCAGTGGGGGCAACACTGAAGCTTTCTTT. This codes for CASSGGNTEAFF. The V call is TRBV2, the J call TRBJ1-1, with D possibly matching TRBD1 (5 bases). V lost 4 bases and J lost 2, with 5 bases in between. CDR3 length: 12 amino acids. CDR1 is SNHLY and CDR2 is FYNNEI in the germline V gene. The entire variable domain, with the rest obtained from reference TRBV2 and TRBJ1-1, is as follows: EPEVTQTPSHQVTQMGQEVILRCVPISNHLYFYWYRQILGQKVEFLVSFYNNEISEKSEIFDDQFSVERPDGSNFTLKIRSTKLEDSAMYFCASSGGNTEAFFGQGTRLTVV.

In the case of this clonotype: One end of the junction is discordant with germline, which a read error may explain. The chain links TRBV11-2 to TRBJ2-5, with no clear D. The germline CDR1 and CDR2 sequences are SGHAT and FQNNGV. The CDR3 consists of 15 residues. The DNA of the CDR3 is TGTACCAGCAGTTACTTAGCAGGACCCCAAGGGACCCAGTACTTC. Translation: CTSSYLAGPQGTQYF.

Details on this clonotype: The germline gene is not matched at one end of the junction; a read error may be the cause. The rearrangement joins TRBV11-2 to TRBJ2-1; the D is unclear. The germline V gene has CDR1 SGHAT and CDR2 FQNNGV. CDR3 length equals 13 residues. Written as DNA, the CDR3 is TGTACCAGCAGCTTAGCCTTATCGGATGAGCAGTTTTTC. Translated: CTSSLALSDEQFF.

This chain uses TRBV12-3 or TRBV12-4 with TRBJ1-1; D is uncertain. CDR3 length: 13 residues. V dropped 7 bases and J dropped 4 bases, with 13 bases sitting between them. The CDR3 DNA reads TGTGCCAGCACTCTATCGGATCTCACTGAAGCTTTCTTT. Amino acids: CASTLSDLTEAFF.

Of note for this clonotype: A read error may account for a junction end that differs from germline. The chain couples TRBV10-3 to TRBJ2-3, with 14 bases that match TRBD2. Germline CDR1 is ENHRY and CDR2 is SYGVKD. This CDR3 is 17 amino acids long. In nucleotides, the CDR3 is TGTGCTATCAGTGGTCCTTCCGGGACTAGCGGGAGAGATACGCAGTATTTT. Translated, it gives CAISGPSGTSGRDTQYF.

Note on this clonotype: A read error may produce the germline difference seen at one junction end. The chain recombines TRBV7-8 with TRBJ2-5, with D tentatively TRBD1 (6 bases). Per germline, CDR1 SGHVS and CDR2 FQNEAQ. This CDR3 spans 16 amino acids. The CDR3 DNA sequence: TGTGCCAGCAGCCTAGACCAGGGACAAATATTAGAGACCCATTACTTC. This codes for CASSLDQGQILETHYF.

This clonotype has more than one count but fewer than ten. A much larger clone lies one base from this, so it may be a read error. This chain joins TRBV10-3 and TRBJ2-3; possibly TRBD1 for D (6 bases). CDR1 and CDR2 from the germline V gene are ENHRY and SYGVKD. CDR3 length equals 14 residues. The V end lost 6 bases, the J end lost 1 base, and 11 bases lay between the germline ends. The CDR3: CAIRTRTGTDTQYF. The CDR3 nucleotides read TGTGCCATCAGGACCCGGACAGGCACAGATACGCAGTATTTT.

To note about this clonotype: A much larger clone sits a single nucleotide away, making a read error possible. The rearrangement links TRBV7-9 to TRBJ1-4; D gene uncertain. The CDR3 spans 12 residues. Germline assignment: CDR1 SEHNR and CDR2 FQNEAQ (reference sequence). CDR3 residues: CASRSKDEKLSF. The CDR3 DNA reads as TGTGCCAGCAGGAGTAAGGATGAAAAACTGTCTTTT.

V and J are TRBV4-2 and TRBJ2-1; D remains ambiguous. The length of the CDR3 is 16 residues. Trimming stripped 0 bases from V and 8 bases from J, with 17 bases between. CDR1 is LGHNA and CDR2 is YNFKEQ in the germline V gene. CDR3 bases: TGTGCCAGCAGCCAAGATCCCTTTGGTGTTGAGGATGAGCAGTTCTTC. Protein: CASSQDPFGVEDEQFF.

The chain is built from TRBV12-3 or TRBV12-4 and TRBJ2-2; TRBD2 agrees at 9 bases. Germline trimming cut 9 bases from V and 4 bases from J; bases unmatched to any gene: 12. The CDR3 is 16 residues long. The CDR3, as DNA: TGTGCCAGTGGTTTGTTAGCGGGAGTAGTCACCGGGGAGCTGTTTTTT. Its translation is CASGLLAGVVTGELFF.

A remark on this clonotype: One end of the junction varies from germline; a read error may be responsible. The chain carries TRBV6-6 and TRBJ2-3; D uncertain. The CDR3 is 14 residues long. The germline gives CDR1 MNHNY, CDR2 SVGAGI (reference sequence). CDR3 coding DNA: TGTGTCAGCAGTCCTGCCTACCACACAGATACGCAGTATTTT. Translated: CVSSPAYHTDTQYF.

Worth noting for this clonotype: Since a much larger clone is just one base distant, this may be a read error. The chain couples TRBV28 to TRBJ2-7; D assignment may be TRBD1 or TRBD2 (5 bases each). Germline CDR1 reads MDHEN; CDR2 reads SYDVKM. This CDR3 has 15 amino acids. CDR3 region: CDSTPEAGSSYEQYF. The CDR3 region has the DNA TGTGACAGCACCCCCGAGGCAGGGAGCTCCTACGAGCAGTACTTC.

The chain employs TRBV7-8 and TRBJ1-1; no reliable D call. Germline V gene sequence: CDR1 SGHVS, CDR2 FQNEAQ. The V and J ends lost 2 bases and 5 bases respectively, with 6 bases between them. The CDR3 is 12 residues long. This chain's CDR3 is CASSLRTTEAFF. In DNA form, the CDR3 reads TGTGCCAGCAGCTTACGAACGACTGAAGCTTTCTTT.

This clonotype has only one observation. Compared with germline, one end of the junction differs, possibly owing to a read error. The V and J genes are TRBV29-1 and TRBJ2-1; TRBD1 aligns across 8 bases. The CDR3 spans 14 residues. The germline V gene has CDR1 SQVTM and CDR2 ANQGSEA. The CDR3 DNA is TGTAGCAGATTGTCGGGACAGGAGGTGGATGAGCAGTTCTTC. Its translation is CSRLSGQEVDEQFF.

In the case of this clonotype: A much larger clone sits a single nucleotide away, making a read error possible. The J gene is TRBJ2-3, the V gene TRBV11-2; possibly TRBD1 for D (5 bases). CDR3 length: 13 residues. Germline loops: CDR1 SGHAT, CDR2 FQNNGV. DNA of the CDR3: TGTGCCAGCAGGGCAGGGAACGTGGATACGCATTATTTC. Translated: CASRAGNVDTHYF.

Regarding this clonotype: A much larger clone is a single base away; this may be a read error. The rearrangement uses TRBV5-5 and TRBJ2-3; D is undetermined. The germline CDR1 and CDR2 sequences are SGHKS and YYEKEE (reference sequence). The CDR3 runs to 11 residues. As DNA, the CDR3 is TGTGTCAGCAGCTACTCGGATACGCAGTATTTT. Protein: CVSSYSDTQYF. The whole variable domain, remainder taken from reference TRBV5-5 and TRBJ2-3, is DAGVTQSPTHLIKTRGQQVTLRCSPISGHKSVSWYQQVLGQGPQFIFQYYEKEERGRGNFPDRFSARQFPNYSSELNVNALLLGDSALYLCVSSYSDTQYFGPGTRLTVL.

The genes are TRBV18 and TRBJ2-3; D gene uncertain. Trimming removed 3 bases from V and 2 bases from J, with 12 bases in between. Germline V gene sequence: CDR1 KGHSH, CDR2 LQKENI. The CDR3 consists of 15 residues. The CDR3 sequence is CASSPPISTTDTQYF. The CDR3 DNA follows: TGTGCCAGCTCACCTCCGATTTCGACCACAGATACGCAGTATTTT.

The V gene is TRBV7-2, the J gene TRBJ2-3; no firm D call. Germline V gene data show CDR1 as SGHTA and CDR2 as FQGNSA. This CDR3 is 12 amino acids long. V gave up 2 bases and J gave up 8 bases, with 8 bases separating them. The CDR3 loop reads CASSLWFGTQYF. The CDR3 DNA sequence: TGTGCCAGCAGCTTATGGTTTGGTACGCAGTATTTT.

This chain joins TRBV10-2 and TRBJ1-1; D perhaps matches TRBD1 (6 bases). The germline V and J ends were trimmed by 7 bases and 7 bases, with 16 bases remaining between them. The CDR3 totals 13 residues. CDR1 and CDR2 (germline): WSHSY, SAAADI. The CDR3 region has the DNA TGCGCCAGCACCGGACAGAGGGCAGATGAAGCTTTCTTT. Amino acid sequence: CASTGQRADEAFF.